The 22 T cell receptor beta chains below were found in one sample sequenced in a study of shared clonotypes between healthy human individuals. Sequencing used immunoSEQ multiplex PCR; TCRdb keeps in-frame clones, though not all of them. This sample has 740,000 or so clones; around four fifths occur once, and the top ten carry around 1.7%. The source material was memory CD4+ T cells sorted from blood. Noted subset: CD45RA-negative fraction. The receptors originated from a woman aged 25 to 45 in good health.

This clone was counted only a few times. CDR3 residues: CASSDLSGRRYEQYF. The CDR3 bases are TGCGCCAGCAGCGACCTGAGCGGGAGGAGGTACGAGCAGTACTTC. The J gene is TRBJ2-7, the V gene TRBV5-1, with 9 positions matching TRBD2. V shed 4 bases and J 4 bases; nucleotides not matched to a gene: 9. The CDR3 is 15 amino acids. Germline values: CDR1 SGHRS, CDR2 YFSETQ.

This chain joins TRBV14 and TRBJ2-1; TRBD2 agrees at 10 bases. CDR1 and CDR2 (germline): SGHDN, FVKESK. The CDR3 covers 15 residues. V gave up 4 bases and J gave up 2 bases; unmatched junction bases: 2. CDR3 amino acids: CASSRTSGAYNEQFF. The DNA for the CDR3 is TGTGCCAGCAGCCGGACTAGCGGAGCCTACAATGAGCAGTTCTTC.

CDR3 DNA: TGTGCCAGCAGTCCACTAGCGGGAGGAGGGTACGAGCAGTACTTC. Its protein product is CASSPLAGGGYEQYF. This chain uses TRBV28 with TRBJ2-7; 12 bases map to TRBD2. The CDR3 runs 15 residues. V was clipped by 5 bases and J by 4 bases; unmatched bases: 6. Germline lookup yields CDR1 MDHEN and CDR2 SYDVKM.

This clone was counted ten times or more. V is TRBV18 and J is TRBJ2-3; D remains ambiguous. This CDR3 has 14 amino acids. Trimming stripped 2 bases from V and 6 bases from J, with 12 bases between. CDR1 KGHSH and CDR2 LQKENI come from the germline V gene. The CDR3 DNA reads as TGTGCCAGCTCACCAAGGATCAGAGAGGATACGCAGTATTTT. Encoded protein: CASSPRIREDTQYF.

This clone has at least ten counts. The chain is built from TRBV29-1 and TRBJ2-3; D is undetermined. The CDR3 contains 11 residues. Per germline, CDR1 SQVTM and CDR2 ANQGSEA. Trimming took off 8 bases at V and 8 bases at J, with 14 bases between the two ends. This CDR3 reads CSITSATTQYF. The CDR3 coding sequence is TGCAGCATAACGTCAGCGACTACGCAGTATTTT.

The chain employs TRBV5-4 and TRBJ2-7, with TRBD1 identical over 7 bases. The V gene end was trimmed by 3 bases and the J gene end by 5 bases; junction bases not matched to a gene: 5. Germline V lookup: CDR1 SGHNT, CDR2 YYREEE (reference sequence). This CDR3 has 13 residues. The CDR3 reads CASSSQGDHEQYF. Here the CDR3 DNA reads TGTGCCAGCAGCTCGCAGGGGGACCACGAGCAGTACTTC.

The genes are TRBV5-1 and TRBJ2-5; the match to TRBD2 covers 10 bases. The length of the CDR3 is 14 residues. The V segment lost 8 bases and the J segment 4 bases; nucleotides outside the gene matches: 8. Germline CDR1 is SGHRS and CDR2 is YFSETQ. DNA for the CDR3: TGCGCCAGTGGGGTGCTAGCGGGAGCAGAGACCCAGTACTTC. It encodes CASGVLAGAETQYF. Based on the CDR3 plus reference TRBV5-1 and TRBJ2-5, the full variable domain is KAGVTQTPRYLIKTRGQQVTLSCSPISGHRSVSWYQQTPGQGLQFLFEYFSETQRNKGNFPGRFSGRQFSNSRSEMNVSTLELGDSALYLCASGVLAGAETQYFGPGTRLLVL.

The chain is built from TRBV6-5 and TRBJ1-1; unclear D gene. The germline gives CDR1 MNHEY, CDR2 SVGAGI. This CDR3 region has 12 residues. V was shortened by 2 bases and J by 8 bases, with 9 bases between the two germline ends. The CDR3 sequence is CASSYRNSEAFF. CDR3 sequence (DNA): TGTGCCAGCAGTTACCGAAACTCAGAAGCTTTCTTT.

The chain combines TRBV4-2 with TRBJ2-2; unclear D gene. This CDR3 is 14 amino acids long. Germline V CDR1 and CDR2: LGHNA, YNFKEQ. Trimming left V 4 bases short and J 6 bases short, with 12 bases between. CDR3 in amino acids: CASSLNSISGELFF. CDR3 bases: TGTGCCAGCAGCCTGAATTCCATCTCCGGGGAGCTGTTTTTT.

The rearrangement joins TRBV6-1 to TRBJ1-1, with a tentative D call TRBD1 (5 bases). The V end was cut by 6 bases, the J end by 6 bases, with 20 bases between. The CDR3 is 15 amino acids. CDR1 MNHNS and CDR2 SASEGT come from the germline V gene. CDR3 in DNA: TGTGCCAGCAGGACCGACAGCATCGGTGGCGCTGAAGCTTTCTTT. It codes for CASRTDSIGGAEAFF.

This clone came up many times. This chain links TRBV5-5 with TRBJ2-7; D uncertain. This CDR3 has 13 residues. Germline lookup yields CDR1 SGHKS and CDR2 YYEKEE (reference sequence). Trimming took 5 bases from V and 3 from J, leaving 12 bases between them. The CDR3 sequence is CASRVSLDYEQYF. The CDR3 nucleotides are TGTGCCAGCAGGGTCTCCCTGGACTACGAGCAGTACTTC.

V usage is TRBV9 and J usage is TRBJ2-3; a weak D match, TRBD2 (6 bases). Trimming took off 2 bases at V and 2 bases at J, with 15 bases between the two ends. Germline-derived CDR1 and CDR2 are SGDLS and YYNGEE. The CDR3 covers 16 residues. In DNA, the CDR3 is TGTGCCAGCAGCGTTTCTTCAGCGGGTGTCACAGATACGCAGTATTTT. It codes for CASSVSSAGVTDTQYF. Variable domain in full (rest from reference TRBV9 and TRBJ2-3): DSGVTQTPKHLITATGQRVTLRCSPRSGDLSVYWYQQSLDQGLQFLIQYYNGEERAKGNILERFSAQQFPDLHSELNLSSLELGDSALYFCASSVSSAGVTDTQYFGPGTRLTVL.

The chain combines TRBV27 with TRBJ2-1, with 11 positions matching TRBD2. CDR1 and CDR2 from the germline V gene are MNHEY and SMNVEV (reference sequence). The CDR3 length is 17 residues. The trim removed 6 bases at V and 0 bases at J, leaving 7 bases unmatched. CDR3 in DNA: TGTGCCAGCAGACGACTAGCGGGGACGAGCTCCTACAATGAGCAGTTCTTC. Protein sequence: CASRRLAGTSSYNEQFF.

The sample holds a few counts of this clone. The chain carries TRBV5-7 and TRBJ2-1; 8 bases map to TRBD2. TRBV5-7 carries the ORF label, with uncertain function. V dropped 2 bases and J dropped 13; count of bases not matched to a gene: 5. This CDR3 region has 12 residues. The CDR3 here is CASSLPGGGQFF. The CDR3 DNA follows: TGTGCCAGCAGCTTACCCGGGGGGGGACAGTTCTTC.

Notes on this clone: This specimen includes other DNA sequences encoding the same CDR3. The gene calls are TRBV6-1 and TRBJ1-1, with a possible D match to TRBD1 (5 bases). V lost 5 bases to trimming and J lost 1 base, with 11 bases between them. Germline V gene data show CDR1 as MNHNS and CDR2 as SASEGT. The CDR3 has 14 residues. The CDR3 spells CASSSRGGNTEAFF. The CDR3 region has the DNA TGTGCCAGCAGTTCCCGTGGGGGGAACACTGAAGCTTTCTTT.

As for this clone: This CDR3 is also generated by other DNA sequences in the sample. The chain has TRBV5-1 and TRBJ2-2; TRBD2 might be the D (6 bases). This CDR3 has 15 amino acids. In germline, CDR1 is SGHRS, CDR2 YFSETQ. The V end lost 0 bases, the J end lost 5 bases, and 11 bases lay between the germline ends. The CDR3 is CASSLGSGRTGELFF. The CDR3 coding sequence is TGCGCCAGCAGCTTGGGAAGCGGGCGTACCGGGGAGCTGTTTTTT.

The V and J genes are TRBV28 and TRBJ2-3; D gene ambiguous. Germline CDR1 reads MDHEN; CDR2 reads SYDVKM. This CDR3 is built from 11 residues. V lost 10 bases and J 8 bases, leaving 13 bases between the germline ends. The CDR3 DNA sequence: TGTGCCACTACACAAATGTGTACGCAGTATTTT. Amino acid sequence: CATTQMCTQYF.

The rearrangement joins TRBV7-2 to TRBJ2-2, with TRBD2 matching over 8 bases. Germline CDR1 is SGHTA and CDR2 is FQGNSA. After removal of 1 base from V and 5 bases from J, the junction contained 6 bases not matched to a gene. The CDR3 consists of 16 residues. The CDR3 region is CASSLDGRAMTGELFF. For the CDR3, the DNA is TGTGCCAGCAGCTTAGACGGGAGGGCCATGACCGGGGAGCTGTTTTTT.

This clone has just a few counts. This rearrangement joins TRBV11-3 to TRBJ2-1; 13 bases fit TRBD2. CDR3 length equals 15 residues. Germline V gene data show CDR1 as SGHNT and CDR2 as YENEEA. The V gene end was trimmed by 5 bases and the J gene end by 7 bases; junction bases not matched to a gene: 5. The DNA of the CDR3 is TGTGCCAGCAGCCCCGGGACTAGCGGGATTAATGAGCAGTTCTTC. This codes for CASSPGTSGINEQFF.

The CDR3 sequence is CATSRRGISYEQYF. The CDR3 coding sequence is TGTGCCACCAGCAGACGGGGGATCTCCTACGAGCAGTACTTC. The V and J genes are TRBV15 and TRBJ2-7; possibly TRBD2 for D (6 bases). Deletions cut 2 bases from V and 0 bases from J, with 8 bases between. This CDR3 is built from 14 residues. In germline, CDR1 is LNHNV, CDR2 YYDKDF (reference sequence). The entire variable domain, with the rest obtained from reference TRBV15 and TRBJ2-7, is as follows: DAMVIQNPRYQVTQFGKPVTLSCSQTLNHNVMYWYQQKSSQAPKLLFHYYDKDFNNEADTPDNFQSRRPNTSFCFLDIRSPGLGDTAMYLCATSRRGISYEQYFGPGTRLTVT.

The genes are TRBV4-2 and TRBJ2-7; D may match TRBD1 or TRBD2 (6 bases each). Germline V gene lookup returns CDR1 LGHNA and CDR2 YNFKEQ. The CDR3 is 18 residues long. The V end was cut by 0 bases, the J end by 2 bases, with 20 bases between. The CDR3 DNA follows: TGTGCCAGCAGCCAAGAGGTCCTGTGGGGGGCCAAAGCCTACGAGCAGTACTTC. Protein sequence: CASSQEVLWGAKAYEQYF.

The chain couples TRBV7-6 to TRBJ2-3; 7 bases match TRBD2. V shed 6 bases and J 4 bases; nucleotides not matched to a gene: 13. The CDR3 contains 16 residues. Germline V lookup: CDR1 SGHVS, CDR2 FNYEAQ. The DNA of the CDR3 is TGTGCCAGCAGGCTTACTAGCGACCCTATCTCAGATACGCAGTATTTT. As protein: CASRLTSDPISDTQYF.